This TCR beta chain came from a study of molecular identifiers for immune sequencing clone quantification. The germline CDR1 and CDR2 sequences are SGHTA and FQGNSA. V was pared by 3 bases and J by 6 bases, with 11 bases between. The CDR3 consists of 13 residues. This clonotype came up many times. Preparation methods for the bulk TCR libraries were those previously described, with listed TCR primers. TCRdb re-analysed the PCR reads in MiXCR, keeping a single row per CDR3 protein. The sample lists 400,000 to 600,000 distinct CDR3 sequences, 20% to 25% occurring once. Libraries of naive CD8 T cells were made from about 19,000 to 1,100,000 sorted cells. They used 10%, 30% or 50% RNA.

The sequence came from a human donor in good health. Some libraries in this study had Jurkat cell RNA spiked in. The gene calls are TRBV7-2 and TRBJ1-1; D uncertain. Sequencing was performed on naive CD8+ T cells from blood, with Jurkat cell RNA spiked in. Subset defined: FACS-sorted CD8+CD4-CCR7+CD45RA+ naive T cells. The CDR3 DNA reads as TGTGCCAGCAGCTTCGGACGAGGAGCTGAAGCTTTCTTT. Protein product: CASSFGRGAEAFF. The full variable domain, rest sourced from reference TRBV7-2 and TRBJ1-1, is GAGVSQSPSNKVTEKGKDVELRCDPISGHTALYWYRQSLGQGLEFLIYFQGNSAPDKSGLPSDRFSAERTGGSVSTLTIQRTQQEDSAVYLCASSFGRGAEAFFGQGTRLTVV.